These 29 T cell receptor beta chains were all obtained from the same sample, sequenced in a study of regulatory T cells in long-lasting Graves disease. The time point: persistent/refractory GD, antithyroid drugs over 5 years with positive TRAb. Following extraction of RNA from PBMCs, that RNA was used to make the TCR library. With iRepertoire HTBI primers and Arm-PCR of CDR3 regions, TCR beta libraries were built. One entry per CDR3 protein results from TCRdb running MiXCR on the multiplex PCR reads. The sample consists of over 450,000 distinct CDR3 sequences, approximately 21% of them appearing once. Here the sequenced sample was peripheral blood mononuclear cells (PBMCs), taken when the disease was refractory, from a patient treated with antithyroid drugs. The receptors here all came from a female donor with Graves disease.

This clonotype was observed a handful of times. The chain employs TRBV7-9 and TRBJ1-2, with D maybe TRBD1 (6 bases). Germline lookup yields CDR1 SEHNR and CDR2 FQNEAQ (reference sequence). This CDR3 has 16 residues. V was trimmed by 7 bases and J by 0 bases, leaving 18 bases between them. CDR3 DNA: TGTGCCAGCAACCAACCCGGGACACTTACTAACTATGGCTACACCTTC. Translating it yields CASNQPGTLTNYGYTF.

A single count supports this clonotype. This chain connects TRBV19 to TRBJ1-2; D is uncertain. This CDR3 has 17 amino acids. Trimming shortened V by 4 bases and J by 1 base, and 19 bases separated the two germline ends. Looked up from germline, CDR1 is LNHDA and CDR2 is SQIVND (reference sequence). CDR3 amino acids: CASSTRGGMGYNYGYTF. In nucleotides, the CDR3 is TGTGCCAGTAGTACCCGCGGAGGGATGGGGTATAACTATGGCTACACCTTC.

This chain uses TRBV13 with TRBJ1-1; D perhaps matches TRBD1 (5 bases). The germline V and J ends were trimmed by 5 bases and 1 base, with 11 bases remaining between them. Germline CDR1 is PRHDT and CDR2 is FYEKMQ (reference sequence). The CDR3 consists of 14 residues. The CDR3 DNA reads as TGTGCCAGCAGCCCGGGACCGTCGAACACTGAAGCTTTCTTT. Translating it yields CASSPGPSNTEAFF.

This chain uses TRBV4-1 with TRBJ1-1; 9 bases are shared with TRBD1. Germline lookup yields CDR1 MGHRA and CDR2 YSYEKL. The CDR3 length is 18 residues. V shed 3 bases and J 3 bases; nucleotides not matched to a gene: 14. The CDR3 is CASSQPRTGGTVYTEAFF. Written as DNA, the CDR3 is TGCGCCAGCAGCCAGCCACGAACAGGGGGCACAGTGTACACTGAAGCTTTCTTT.

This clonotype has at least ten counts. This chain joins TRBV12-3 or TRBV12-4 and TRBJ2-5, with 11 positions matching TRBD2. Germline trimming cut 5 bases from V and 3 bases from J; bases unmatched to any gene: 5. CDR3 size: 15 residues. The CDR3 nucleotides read TGTGCCAGCAGTCCCCCGGGACTAGCGGAAGAGACCCAGTACTTC. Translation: CASSPPGLAEETQYF.

This CDR3 is CSASRRDRGETQYF. The DNA of the CDR3 is TGCAGTGCTAGTAGGCGGGACAGGGGTGAGACCCAGTACTTC. The chain carries TRBV20-1 and TRBJ2-5, with 10 bases identical to TRBD1. This CDR3 has 14 amino acids. Per germline, CDR1 DFQATT and CDR2 SNEGSKA (reference sequence). V shed 3 bases and J 5 bases; nucleotides not matched to a gene: 6.

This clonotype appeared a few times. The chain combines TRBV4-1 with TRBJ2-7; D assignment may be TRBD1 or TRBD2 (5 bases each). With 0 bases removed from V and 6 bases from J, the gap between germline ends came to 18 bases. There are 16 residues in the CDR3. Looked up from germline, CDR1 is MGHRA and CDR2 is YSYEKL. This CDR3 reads CASSQERGAVNGEQYF. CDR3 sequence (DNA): TGCGCCAGCAGCCAAGAACGGGGCGCCGTGAATGGCGAGCAGTACTTC.

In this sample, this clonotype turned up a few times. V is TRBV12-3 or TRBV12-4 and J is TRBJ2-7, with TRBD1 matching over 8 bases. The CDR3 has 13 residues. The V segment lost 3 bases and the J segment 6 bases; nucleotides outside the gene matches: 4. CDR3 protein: CASSFQGASEQYF. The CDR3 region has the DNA TGTGCCAGCAGTTTCCAGGGGGCAAGCGAGCAGTACTTC.

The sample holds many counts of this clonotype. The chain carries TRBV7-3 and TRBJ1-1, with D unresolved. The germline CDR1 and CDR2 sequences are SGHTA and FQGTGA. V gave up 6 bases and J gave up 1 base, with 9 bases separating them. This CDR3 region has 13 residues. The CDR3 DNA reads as TGTGCCAGCAGACTCCTCCGGAACACTGAAGCTTTCTTT. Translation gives CASRLLRNTEAFF.

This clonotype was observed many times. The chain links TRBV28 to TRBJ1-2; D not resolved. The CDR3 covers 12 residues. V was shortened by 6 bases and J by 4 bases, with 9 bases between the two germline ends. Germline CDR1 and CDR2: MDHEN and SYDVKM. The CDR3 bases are TGTGCCAGCAGACAGCCCTCCTATGGCTACACCTTC. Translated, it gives CASRQPSYGYTF.

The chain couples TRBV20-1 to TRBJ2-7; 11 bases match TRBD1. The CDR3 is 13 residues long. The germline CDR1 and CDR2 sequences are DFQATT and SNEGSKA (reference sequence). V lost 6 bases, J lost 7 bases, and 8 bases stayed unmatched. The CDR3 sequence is CSARGQGALEQYF. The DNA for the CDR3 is TGCAGTGCACGAGGACAGGGGGCGCTGGAGCAGTACTTC.

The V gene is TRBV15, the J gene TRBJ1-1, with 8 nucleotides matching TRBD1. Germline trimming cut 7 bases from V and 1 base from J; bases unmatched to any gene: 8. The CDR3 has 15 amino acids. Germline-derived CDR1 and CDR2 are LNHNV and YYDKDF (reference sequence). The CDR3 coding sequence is TGTGCCACCACCGTGGACAGGGTCAAGAACACTGAAGCTTTCTTT. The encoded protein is CATTVDRVKNTEAFF.

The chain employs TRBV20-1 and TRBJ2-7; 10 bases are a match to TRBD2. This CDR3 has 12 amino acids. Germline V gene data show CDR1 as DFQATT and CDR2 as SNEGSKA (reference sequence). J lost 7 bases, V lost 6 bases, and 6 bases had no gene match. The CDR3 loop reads CSASSGRAEQYF. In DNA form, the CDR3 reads TGCAGTGCGTCTAGCGGGAGAGCGGAGCAGTACTTC.

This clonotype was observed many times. CDR3 DNA: TGTGCCAGCAGTTTTATGGTCTCCTACGAGCAGTACTTC. Amino acids: CASSFMVSYEQYF. This chain links TRBV28 with TRBJ2-7; D gene ambiguous. Trimming pared 3 bases from V and 0 bases from J, leaving 6 bases between. The CDR3 covers 13 residues. CDR1 is MDHEN, CDR2 SYDVKM, per germline.

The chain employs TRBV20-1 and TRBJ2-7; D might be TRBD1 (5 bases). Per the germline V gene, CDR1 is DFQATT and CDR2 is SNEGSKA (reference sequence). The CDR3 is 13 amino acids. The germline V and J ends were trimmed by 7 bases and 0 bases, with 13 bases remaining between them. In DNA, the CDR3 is TGCAGTGTTCTGGACAAGAGCTCCTACGAGCAGTACTTC. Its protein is CSVLDKSSYEQYF.

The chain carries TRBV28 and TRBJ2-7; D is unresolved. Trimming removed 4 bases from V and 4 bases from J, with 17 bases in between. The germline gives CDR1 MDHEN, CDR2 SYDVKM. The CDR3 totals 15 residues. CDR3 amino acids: CASSWRERNIYEQYF. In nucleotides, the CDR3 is TGTGCCAGCAGTTGGCGCGAGCGCAATATTTACGAGCAGTACTTC.

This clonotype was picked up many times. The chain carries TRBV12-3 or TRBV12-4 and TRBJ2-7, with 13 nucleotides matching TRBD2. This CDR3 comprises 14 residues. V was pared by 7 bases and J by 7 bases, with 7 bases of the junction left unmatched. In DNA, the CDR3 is TGTGCCAGCACCACTAGCGGGAGGGCAAGGGAGCAGTACTTC. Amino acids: CASTTSGRAREQYF.

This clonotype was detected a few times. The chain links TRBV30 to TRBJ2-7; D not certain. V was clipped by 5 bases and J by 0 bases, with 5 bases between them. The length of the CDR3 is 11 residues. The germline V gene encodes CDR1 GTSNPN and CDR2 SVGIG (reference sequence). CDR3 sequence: CAWGYSYEQYF. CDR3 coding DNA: TGTGCCTGGGGTTACTCCTACGAGCAGTACTTC.

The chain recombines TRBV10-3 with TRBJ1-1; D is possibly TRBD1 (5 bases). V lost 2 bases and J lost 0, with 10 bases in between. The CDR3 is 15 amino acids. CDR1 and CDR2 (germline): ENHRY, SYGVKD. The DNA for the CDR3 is TGTGCCATCAGTGAGAGGGCAGGGCTGAACACTGAAGCTTTCTTT. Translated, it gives CAISERAGLNTEAFF.

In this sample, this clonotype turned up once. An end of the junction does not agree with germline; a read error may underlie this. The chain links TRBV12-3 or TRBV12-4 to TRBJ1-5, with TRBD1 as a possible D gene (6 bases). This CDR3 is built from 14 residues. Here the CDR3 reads CASTSSQGNQSQHF. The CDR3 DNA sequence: TGTGCCAGCACTTCCAGCCAGGGGAATCAGTCCCAGCATTTT.

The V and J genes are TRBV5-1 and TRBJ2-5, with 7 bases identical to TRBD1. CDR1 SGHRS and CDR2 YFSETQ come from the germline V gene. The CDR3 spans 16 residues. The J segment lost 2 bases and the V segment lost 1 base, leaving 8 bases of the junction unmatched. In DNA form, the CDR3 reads TGCGCCAGCAGCTTGCAGGGGGTTCCGGCTCAAGAGACCCAGTACTTC. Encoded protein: CASSLQGVPAQETQYF.

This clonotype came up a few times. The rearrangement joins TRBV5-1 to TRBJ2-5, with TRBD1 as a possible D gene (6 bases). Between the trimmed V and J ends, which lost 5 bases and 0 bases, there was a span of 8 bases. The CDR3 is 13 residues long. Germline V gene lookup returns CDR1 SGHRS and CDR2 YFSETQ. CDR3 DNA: TGCGCCAGCAGGCAGGGGCACCAAGAGACCCAGTACTTC. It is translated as CASRQGHQETQYF.

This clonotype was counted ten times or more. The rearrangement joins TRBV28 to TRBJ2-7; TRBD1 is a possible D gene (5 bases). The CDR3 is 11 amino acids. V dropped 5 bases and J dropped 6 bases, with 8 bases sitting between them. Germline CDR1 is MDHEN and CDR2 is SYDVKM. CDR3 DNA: TGTGCCAGCAGTCCCAGGGCCGAGCAGTACTTC. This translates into CASSPRAEQYF.

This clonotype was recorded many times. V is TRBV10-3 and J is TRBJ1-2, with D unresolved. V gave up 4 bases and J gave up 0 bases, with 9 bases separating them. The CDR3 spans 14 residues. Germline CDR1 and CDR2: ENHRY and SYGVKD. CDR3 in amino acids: CAISGSGSNYGYTF. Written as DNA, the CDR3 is TGTGCCATCAGTGGCTCAGGTTCTAACTATGGCTACACCTTC.

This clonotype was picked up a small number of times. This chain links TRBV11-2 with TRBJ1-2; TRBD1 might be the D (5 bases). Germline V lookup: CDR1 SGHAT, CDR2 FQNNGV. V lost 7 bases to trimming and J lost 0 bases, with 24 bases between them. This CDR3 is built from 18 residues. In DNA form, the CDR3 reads TGTGCCAGCACCTTTGGCGTCCCGCGGGGGAGCTCTAACTATGGCTACACCTTC. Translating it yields CASTFGVPRGSSNYGYTF.

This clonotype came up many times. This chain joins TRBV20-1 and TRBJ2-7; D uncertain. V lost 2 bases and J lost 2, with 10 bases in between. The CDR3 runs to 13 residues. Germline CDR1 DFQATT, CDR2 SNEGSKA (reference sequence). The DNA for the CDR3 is TGCAGTGCTAGACTCGTCGATACCTACGAGCAGTACTTC. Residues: CSARLVDTYEQYF.

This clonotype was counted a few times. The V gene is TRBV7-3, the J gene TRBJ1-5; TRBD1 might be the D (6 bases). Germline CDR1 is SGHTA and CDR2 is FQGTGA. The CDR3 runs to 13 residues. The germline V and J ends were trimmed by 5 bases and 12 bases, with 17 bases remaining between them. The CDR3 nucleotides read TGTGCCAGCAGCGCACACGCCGGGGACATCCAGCATTTT. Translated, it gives CASSAHAGDIQHF.

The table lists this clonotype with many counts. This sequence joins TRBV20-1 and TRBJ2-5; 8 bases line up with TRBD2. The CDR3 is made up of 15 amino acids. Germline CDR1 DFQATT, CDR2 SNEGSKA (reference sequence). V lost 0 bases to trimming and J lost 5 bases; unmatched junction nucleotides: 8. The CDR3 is CSARDPREGRETQYF. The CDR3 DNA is TGCAGTGCTAGAGATCCCCGGGAGGGCCGGGAGACCCAGTACTTC.

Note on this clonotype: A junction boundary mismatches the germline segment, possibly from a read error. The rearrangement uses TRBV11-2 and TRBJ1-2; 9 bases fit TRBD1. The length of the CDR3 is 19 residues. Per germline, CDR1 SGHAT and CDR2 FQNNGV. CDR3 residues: CASSSLRDDNRGRAYGYIF. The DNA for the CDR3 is TGTGCCAGCAGCTCCCTTCGTGATGATAACAGGGGGCGCGCCTATGGCTACATCTTC.